One and the same sample provided the 31 T cell receptor beta chains below, sequenced in a study of Graves' ophthalmopathy and Graves' hyperthyroidism. TCR beta CDR3 amplification used RNA transcripts. HTBI-primed RT-PCR formed the first round, and a multiplex PCR formed the second. One entry per CDR3 protein, called by TCRdb with MiXCR from the multiplex PCR reads. The sample lists about 740,000 distinct CDR3 sequences, around 40% seen once, with less than 55% in the top ten. Sequenced material: peripheral blood. The receptors were gathered from an adult man with Graves' ophthalmopathy.

The chain employs TRBV29-1 and TRBJ2-7, with 8 bases identical to TRBD1. The V segment lost 8 bases and the J segment 7 bases; nucleotides outside the gene matches: 10. From germline, CDR1 is SQVTM and CDR2 ANQGSEA. The CDR3 runs to 12 residues. The CDR3 loop is CSLDRARGEQYF. The CDR3 bases are TGCAGCCTGGACAGGGCCAGAGGGGAGCAGTACTTC.

This clonotype was observed many times. This sequence joins TRBV5-1 and TRBJ2-7, with 8 bases aligning to TRBD2. This CDR3 contains 15 residues. Germline V gene lookup returns CDR1 SGHRS and CDR2 YFSETQ. The J segment lost 2 bases and the V segment lost 3 bases, leaving 7 bases of the junction unmatched. In DNA form, the CDR3 reads TGCGCCAGCAGCTCCAGAGGCGGGAGGACCTACGAGCAGTACTTC. Translation gives CASSSRGGRTYEQYF.

With respect to this clonotype: One junction end does not reproduce the germline sequence, and a read error may be involved. The rearrangement uses TRBV29-1 and TRBJ1-3, with 8 positions matching TRBD1. The length of the CDR3 is 17 residues. Germline V CDR1 and CDR2: SQVTM, ANQGSEA. CDR3: CSVEDPTGVGTGNTIYF. The CDR3 DNA reads TGCAGCGTCGAAGACCCGACAGGGGTGGGCACTGGAAACACCATATATTTT.

CDR3 DNA: TGTGCCACCAGCAGCGACAGGTTTTTTGGCTACACCTTC. Amino acid sequence: CATSSDRFFGYTF. V and J are TRBV15 and TRBJ1-2; possible D gene TRBD1, 6 bases. The CDR3 has 13 amino acids. Trimming left V 3 bases short and J 7 bases short, with 12 bases between. CDR1 is LNHNV and CDR2 is YYDKDF in the germline V gene (reference sequence).

V and J are TRBV7-9 and TRBJ1-2; D may be TRBD1 (5 bases). The V end lost 1 base, the J end lost 4 bases, and 16 bases lay between the germline ends. Germline CDR1 is SEHNR and CDR2 is FQNEAQ (reference sequence). CDR3 length equals 16 residues. This chain's CDR3 is CASSLGQGLDAYGYTF. Written as DNA, the CDR3 is TGTGCCAGCAGCTTAGGGCAGGGATTGGACGCCTATGGCTACACCTTC.

In this sample, this clonotype turned up many times. The chain has TRBV10-3 and TRBJ1-2; D is uncertain. This CDR3 is built from 14 residues. The V gene lost 8 bases and the J gene lost 6 bases, with 19 bases spanning the gap. Germline CDR1 is ENHRY and CDR2 is SYGVKD. Here the CDR3 reads CAIGSLTGSDGYTF. The CDR3 region has the DNA TGTGCCATCGGTTCCCTTACGGGATCTGATGGCTACACCTTC.

The chain links TRBV10-3 to TRBJ2-5; TRBD2 matches at 11 bases. V lost 2 bases to trimming and J lost 1 base; unmatched junction nucleotides: 6. The CDR3 sequence is 17 residues long. Germline V gene lookup returns CDR1 ENHRY and CDR2 SYGVKD. The CDR3 DNA reads as TGTGCCATCAGTGAGACTAGCGGGAGCAGCGCCCAAGAGACCCAGTACTTC. Translation gives CAISETSGSSAQETQYF.

The gene calls are TRBV7-9 and TRBJ2-7; D unclear. Germline V lookup: CDR1 SEHNR, CDR2 FQNEAQ (reference sequence). The CDR3 extends over 14 amino acids. Trimming shortened V by 4 bases and J by 0 bases, and 10 bases separated the two germline ends. The CDR3 loop is CASSSQVSSYEQYF. The CDR3 nucleotides are TGTGCCAGCAGCTCCCAGGTTTCCTCCTACGAGCAGTACTTC.

This clonotype occurred many times. V gene TRBV7-9 combines with J gene TRBJ2-7; D is undetermined. The CDR3 loop spans 12 amino acids. Trimming left V 3 bases short and J 3 bases short, with 6 bases between. CDR1 is SEHNR, CDR2 FQNEAQ, per germline (reference sequence). DNA of the CDR3: TGTGCCAGCAGCTTTAACATCTACGAGCAGTACTTC. Its translation: CASSFNIYEQYF.

This clonotype has at least ten counts. The chain is built from TRBV24-1 and TRBJ1-5; possibly TRBD1 for D (6 bases). Trimming cost V 5 bases and J 9 bases, with 13 bases left between them. CDR3 size: 13 residues. Germline V gene data show CDR1 as KGHDR and CDR2 as SFDVKD. The CDR3 is CATSARGLRPQHF. CDR3 nucleotide sequence: TGTGCCACCAGTGCCAGGGGCCTGCGGCCCCAGCATTTT.

CDR3 amino acids: CASSARGEANYGYTF. The DNA of the CDR3 is TGTGCCAGCAGCGCTAGAGGGGAGGCTAACTATGGCTACACCTTC. The gene calls are TRBV7-9 and TRBJ1-2; D perhaps matches TRBD1 (5 bases). This CDR3 is built from 15 residues. Germline V lookup: CDR1 SEHNR, CDR2 FQNEAQ (reference sequence). V shed 5 bases and J shed 0 bases, with 13 bases lying between them.

The chain recombines TRBV10-2 with TRBJ1-1; D gene unclear. Per the germline V gene, CDR1 is WSHSY and CDR2 is SAAADI. The ends were cut back, 6 bases at V and 10 bases at J, with 15 bases in the middle. The CDR3 covers 12 residues. The CDR3 loop is CASRVYGERAFF. Written as DNA, the CDR3 is TGCGCCAGCAGAGTTTATGGTGAAAGAGCTTTCTTT.

This chain connects TRBV11-3 to TRBJ2-5; 9 bases line up with TRBD1. Looked up from germline, CDR1 is SGHNT and CDR2 is YENEEA. J gave up 1 base and V 5 bases, and 5 bases lay outside the gene matches. The CDR3 covers 15 residues. The DNA of the CDR3 is TGTGCCAGCAGCCGGGACAGGGATTCCCAAGAGACCCAGTACTTC. Protein sequence: CASSRDRDSQETQYF.

The chain uses TRBV10-3 and TRBJ1-6; maybe TRBD1 (5 bases). V was pared by 8 bases and J by 9 bases, with 17 bases between. Germline lookup yields CDR1 ENHRY and CDR2 SYGVKD. The CDR3 is 14 residues long. The CDR3 protein is CAIGGAGVSSPLHF. The CDR3 nucleotides are TGTGCCATCGGTGGTGCGGGGGTCAGTTCACCCCTCCACTTT.

This rearrangement joins TRBV29-1 to TRBJ2-2; TRBD2 matches at 7 bases. Germline CDR1 and CDR2: SQVTM and ANQGSEA. J was trimmed by 5 bases and V by 2 bases; bases with no gene match: 11. The CDR3 covers 16 residues. The chain's CDR3 is CSVETAGDPRTGELFF. The CDR3 DNA sequence: TGCAGCGTTGAAACGGCGGGAGACCCGAGAACCGGGGAGCTGTTTTTT.

This chain links TRBV7-9 with TRBJ2-3; TRBD1 agrees at 7 bases. The CDR3 is 15 amino acids. Germline-derived CDR1 and CDR2 are SEHNR and FQNEAQ (reference sequence). V was pared by 6 bases and J by 0 bases, with 6 bases of the junction left unmatched. The CDR3 region is CASRTGPSSTDTQYF. CDR3 DNA: TGTGCCAGCAGGACAGGGCCCTCTAGCACAGATACGCAGTATTTT.

This chain uses TRBV5-6 with TRBJ1-1; D unclear. The CDR3 length is 13 residues. V lost 0 bases and J 8 bases, leaving 11 bases between the germline ends. Germline V gene sequence: CDR1 SGHDT, CDR2 YYEEEE. The CDR3 DNA sequence: TGTGCCAGCAGCTTGGGGCGACGGGGAGAAGCTTTCTTT. Encoded protein: CASSLGRRGEAFF.

This clonotype was detected only a few times. The chain has TRBV7-8 and TRBJ2-5; 8 nucleotides line up with TRBD2. The V gene end was trimmed by 5 bases and the J gene end by 1 base; junction bases not matched to a gene: 9. Germline lookup yields CDR1 SGHVS and CDR2 FQNEAQ. The CDR3 totals 16 residues. Here the CDR3 reads CASSRTGGLVQETQYF. In nucleotides, the CDR3 is TGTGCCAGCAGCCGTACGGGGGGACTAGTCCAAGAGACCCAGTACTTC.

The genes are TRBV24-1 and TRBJ2-5; 12 bases align to TRBD2. CDR1 KGHDR and CDR2 SFDVKD come from the germline V gene. The V gene end was trimmed by 4 bases and the J gene end by 1 base; junction bases not matched to a gene: 3. The CDR3 has 16 amino acids. CDR3 region: CATSDPTSGGQETQYF. The CDR3 DNA sequence: TGTGCCACCAGTGACCCGACTAGCGGGGGCCAAGAGACCCAGTACTTC.

This chain links TRBV25-1 with TRBJ1-5; tentatively, D is TRBD1 (6 bases). CDR1 and CDR2 (germline): MGHDK, SYGVNS. The V end lost 6 bases, the J end lost 3 bases, and 15 bases lay between the germline ends. This CDR3 contains 15 residues. The CDR3 reads CASRQTGSFNQPQHF. The CDR3 nucleotides are TGTGCCAGCAGACAAACAGGGTCGTTCAATCAGCCCCAGCATTTT.

This clonotype was picked up a small number of times. The chain employs TRBV6-5 and TRBJ1-1, with D perhaps TRBD1 (6 bases). Trimming shortened V by 5 bases and J by 4 bases, and 17 bases separated the two germline ends. Germline CDR1 reads MNHEY; CDR2 reads SVGAGI. The CDR3 runs to 15 residues. The CDR3 region has the DNA TGTGCCAGCAGTCCCTCAGGGGTTGAGAGCACTGAAGCTTTCTTT. Residues: CASSPSGVESTEAFF.

This clonotype was seen more than once but under ten times. The germline gene is not matched at one end of the junction; a read error may be the cause. This chain joins TRBV24-1 and TRBJ1-5, with TRBD1 matching over 7 bases. From germline, CDR1 is KGHDR and CDR2 SFDVKD. There are 15 residues in the CDR3. CDR3 nucleotides: TGTGCCAGCAGTTTAGAGGCAGGGGGTCCTCAGCCCCAGCATTTT. Translated, it gives CASSLEAGGPQPQHF.

This clonotype was found once. It may be a read error: a sequence one base away is much more abundant. The conserved final phenylalanine or tryptophan is absent from the CDR3, which likely points to a read error. The V gene is TRBV29-1, the J gene TRBJ2-7; D perhaps matches TRBD1 (5 bases). Germline V gene lookup returns CDR1 SQVTM and CDR2 ANQGSEA. The V and J ends lost 3 bases and 5 bases respectively, with 11 bases between them. CDR3 length: 12 residues. CDR3 sequence (DNA): TGCAGCGTTGATGAAGGGGTGAACGAGCAGTACCTC. Translated: CSVDEGVNEQYL.

The chain uses TRBV20-1 and TRBJ1-1, with a weak D call TRBD1 (6 bases). Trimming removed 5 bases from V and 11 bases from J, with 18 bases in between. Germline values: CDR1 DFQATT, CDR2 SNEGSKA (reference sequence). The CDR3 extends over 12 amino acids. The CDR3 coding sequence is TGCAGTGCTCCGGACAGCGGAAGTTGGGCTTTCTTT. Its translation is CSAPDSGSWAFF.

This clonotype was counted only a few times. The chain combines TRBV20-1 with TRBJ1-1; maybe TRBD1 (6 bases). CDR1 is DFQATT, CDR2 SNEGSKA, per germline (reference sequence). The CDR3 totals 13 residues. CDR3 sequence: CSADMTGGAEAFF. The CDR3 nucleotides are TGCAGCGCCGACATGACAGGAGGGGCTGAAGCTTTCTTT.

There are a few counts of this clonotype. CDR3 coding DNA: TGTGCCAGCAGCCAATTGACACCAAGGGGGACTGAAGCTTTCTTT. This sequence encodes CASSQLTPRGTEAFF. The V and J genes are TRBV14 and TRBJ1-1; D is possibly TRBD1 (6 bases). Per the germline V gene, CDR1 is SGHDN and CDR2 is FVKESK. The CDR3 loop spans 15 amino acids. Deletions cut 2 bases from V and 5 bases from J, with 15 bases between.

This chain links TRBV2 with TRBJ1-2, with unresolved D. The CDR3 is made up of 14 amino acids. In germline, CDR1 is SNHLY, CDR2 FYNNEI. The V gene lost 5 bases and the J gene lost 3 bases, with 13 bases spanning the gap. The chain's CDR3 is CASSPSDGHYGYTF. The CDR3 bases are TGTGCCAGCAGTCCATCTGACGGGCACTATGGCTACACCTTC.

On this clonotype: An end of the junction does not agree with germline; a read error may underlie this. The chain uses TRBV10-2 and TRBJ1-2; the D is unclear. Germline CDR1 is WSHSY and CDR2 is SAAADI. This CDR3 contains 13 residues. The CDR3 DNA sequence: TGTGCCAGCAGTTACGAGGTGAACTATGGCTACACCTTC. It encodes CASSYEVNYGYTF.

This clonotype was counted once. The chain combines TRBV11-2 with TRBJ1-4, with a weak D call TRBD1 (6 bases). The V end was cut by 1 base, the J end by 7 bases, with 10 bases between. CDR1 and CDR2 from the germline V gene are SGHAT and FQNNGV. This CDR3 contains 14 residues. CDR3 sequence (DNA): TGTGCCAGCAGCTTAGTAGGGGGTAGTGAAAAACTGTTTTTT. Translating it yields CASSLVGGSEKLFF.

DNA for the CDR3: TGTGCCAGCAGCTTAGCCTGGCTAGACAGTTCCTCTGGAAACACCATATATTTT. Protein sequence: CASSLAWLDSSSGNTIYF. This chain joins TRBV7-8 and TRBJ1-3, with D maybe TRBD1 (5 bases). The V and J ends lost 0 bases and 0 bases respectively, with 15 bases between them. CDR1 SGHVS and CDR2 FQNEAQ come from the germline V gene. CDR3 size: 18 residues.

This clonotype was observed once. One end of the junction varies from germline; a read error may be responsible. In DNA form, the CDR3 reads TGTGCCAGCTCACCGACTGGGTCCGGCTATGGCTACACCTTC. Protein sequence: CASSPTGSGYGYTF. V usage is TRBV10-2 and J usage is TRBJ1-2; D unclear. The length of the CDR3 is 14 residues. Germline V gene lookup returns CDR1 WSHSY and CDR2 SAAADI.